The 21 T cell receptor beta chains given below trace back to one sample, sequenced in a study of T cell responses to AZD1222 COVID-19 vaccine. Method: immunoSEQ multiplex PCR; TCRdb's copy keeps in-frame clones and lacks some. The table shows about 180,000 clones, with around 88% occurring only once. Sequenced material: peripheral blood, taken on day 0 of AZD1222 vaccination. The receptors shown here come from an adult in good health.

V is TRBV7-9 and J is TRBJ1-3; no definite D call. The V and J ends lost 4 bases and 0 bases respectively, with 7 bases between them. Germline CDR1 SEHNR, CDR2 FQNEAQ (reference sequence). This CDR3 has 14 residues. The CDR3 DNA follows: TGTGCCAGCAGCTCGCGGTTCTCTGGAAACACCATATATTTT. Protein: CASSSRFSGNTIYF. Supplemented by reference TRBV7-9 and TRBJ1-3, the full variable domain reads DTGVSQNPRHKITKRGQNVTFRCDPISEHNRLYWYRQTLGQGPEFLTYFQNEAQLEKSRLLSDRFSAERPKGSFSTLEIQRTEQGDSAMYLCASSSRFSGNTIYFGEGSWLTVV.

J is TRBJ1-2 and V is TRBV3-1 (or the pseudogene TRBV3-2); D is perhaps TRBD1 (6 bases). The CDR3 extends over 15 amino acids. V lost 4 bases and J 4 bases, leaving 16 bases between the germline ends. Germline V lookup: CDR1 LGHDT, CDR2 YNNKEL (reference sequence). The chain's CDR3 is CASSLRGTGSYGYTF. The CDR3 DNA reads TGTGCCAGCAGCCTTCGAGGTACAGGGTCCTATGGCTACACCTTC.

This clone was seen a handful of times. This sample includes further DNA sequences coding for the same CDR3. This sequence joins TRBV9 and TRBJ2-2; no reliable D call. The CDR3 spans 13 residues. Germline V CDR1 and CDR2: SGDLS, YYNGEE. V was shortened by 0 bases and J by 3 bases, with 3 bases between the two germline ends. In nucleotides, the CDR3 is TGTGCCAGCAGCGTAGGCGACACCGGGGAGCTGTTTTTT. It yields the protein CASSVGDTGELFF.

The chain links TRBV2 to TRBJ1-2; maybe TRBD1 (6 bases). The CDR3 is 17 residues long. In germline, CDR1 is SNHLY, CDR2 FYNNEI. Trimming took 3 bases from V and 3 from J, leaving 20 bases between them. The DNA for the CDR3 is TGTGCCAGCAGTGATATGTTCGACAGGAATTTTTACTATGGCTACACCTTC. It encodes CASSDMFDRNFYYGYTF.

The chain has TRBV5-5 and TRBJ1-2; TRBD1 aligns across 7 bases. The CDR3 is 13 residues long. Germline V gene data show CDR1 as SGHKS and CDR2 as YYEKEE (reference sequence). The ends lost 7 bases at V and 0 bases at J; junction bases unmatched: 3. The CDR3 loop reads CASSGTANYGYTF. For the CDR3, the DNA is TGTGCCAGCTCGGGGACAGCTAACTATGGCTACACCTTC.

The chain links TRBV28 to TRBJ2-3; D not resolved. V dropped 8 bases and J dropped 2 bases, with 14 bases sitting between them. This CDR3 is built from 14 residues. Per the germline V gene, CDR1 is MDHEN and CDR2 is SYDVKM. CDR3 residues: CASGRKGYTDTQYF. The CDR3 nucleotides read TGTGCCAGCGGCCGTAAAGGTTACACAGATACGCAGTATTTT.

The CDR3 sequence is CASQRDRQETQYF. CDR3 coding DNA: TGTGCCAGCCAAAGGGACAGGCAAGAGACCCAGTACTTC. The chain is built from TRBV28 and TRBJ2-5; 8 nucleotides line up with TRBD1. Unmatched junction bases numbered 4, after V lost 8 bases and J lost 2 bases. The CDR3 is 13 amino acids. Germline CDR1 MDHEN, CDR2 SYDVKM.

The chain is built from TRBV6-5 and TRBJ2-2, with 9 bases matching TRBD2. The CDR3 has 16 residues. The germline V gene has CDR1 MNHEY and CDR2 SVGAGI. J gave up 7 bases and V 2 bases, and 8 bases lay outside the gene matches. CDR3 sequence reads: CASSYDRSGGIGELFF. CDR3 in DNA: TGTGCCAGCAGTTACGACCGGAGCGGGGGGATCGGGGAGCTGTTTTTT.

The V and J genes are TRBV5-4 and TRBJ2-1; tentative D call: TRBD1 (6 bases). Trimming removed 5 bases from V and 0 bases from J, with 6 bases in between. The CDR3 has 13 residues. Germline CDR1 reads SGHNT; CDR2 reads YYREEE (reference sequence). DNA of the CDR3: TGTGCCAGCAGGGACAGCTCCTACAATGAGCAGTTCTTC. As protein: CASRDSSYNEQFF. Variable domain in full (rest from reference TRBV5-4 and TRBJ2-1): ETGVTQSPTHLIKTRGQQVTLRCSSQSGHNTVSWYQQALGQGPQFIFQYYREEENGRGNFPPRFSGLQFPNYSSELNVNALELDDSALYLCASRDSSYNEQFFGPGTRLTVL.

The gene calls are TRBV7-9 and TRBJ1-2; D remains unclear. The ends were cut back, 5 bases at V and 5 bases at J, with 12 bases in the middle. The CDR3 covers 13 residues. Germline loops: CDR1 SEHNR, CDR2 FQNEAQ (reference sequence). CDR3 in amino acids: CASSLGDLYGYTF. As DNA, the CDR3 is TGTGCCAGCAGCCTCGGGGATCTATATGGCTACACCTTC.

V gene TRBV27 combines with J gene TRBJ1-6; D is undetermined. CDR1 and CDR2 from the germline V gene are MNHEY and SMNVEV (reference sequence). Trimming pared 8 bases from V and 11 bases from J, leaving 16 bases between. The CDR3 is made up of 13 amino acids. The CDR3: CASARGFLTPLHF. CDR3 sequence (DNA): TGTGCCAGCGCCCGAGGGTTTTTGACACCCCTCCACTTT.

CDR3 residues: CASSPQIFNQPQHF. CDR3 nucleotides: TGTGCCAGCAGCCCACAGATTTTTAATCAGCCCCAGCATTTT. The chain couples TRBV3-1 (or the pseudogene TRBV3-2) to TRBJ1-5, with D unclear. CDR3 length: 14 residues. Germline-derived CDR1 and CDR2 are LGHDT and YNNKEL (reference sequence). V was trimmed by 4 bases and J by 4 bases, leaving 11 bases between them.

The V gene is TRBV9, the J gene TRBJ2-2, with 8 nucleotides matching TRBD1. Trimming cost V 4 bases and J 4 bases; bases outside gene matches: 12. The CDR3 has 17 amino acids. CDR1 is SGDLS, CDR2 YYNGEE, per germline. The CDR3 sequence: CASSTDRVLLSTGELFF. The CDR3 region has the DNA TGTGCCAGCAGCACGGACAGGGTTCTTCTCAGCACCGGGGAGCTGTTTTTT. Full variable domain (outside the CDR3, taken from reference TRBV9 and TRBJ2-2): DSGVTQTPKHLITATGQRVTLRCSPRSGDLSVYWYQQSLDQGLQFLIQYYNGEERAKGNILERFSAQQFPDLHSELNLSSLELGDSALYFCASSTDRVLLSTGELFFGEGSRLTVL.

This rearrangement joins TRBV7-3 to TRBJ1-6, with TRBD1 as a possible D gene (6 bases). The CDR3 is 16 amino acids. V lost 5 bases to trimming and J lost 4 bases, with 15 bases between them. Germline V gene lookup returns CDR1 SGHTA and CDR2 FQGTGA. The CDR3 here is CASSLRGGSYNSPLHF. CDR3 nucleotides: TGTGCCAGCAGCCTAAGGGGGGGCAGTTATAATTCACCCCTCCACTTT.

The chain links TRBV11-2 to TRBJ1-1; D is undetermined. Germline V gene data show CDR1 as SGHAT and CDR2 as FQNNGV. The V end was cut by 0 bases, the J end by 4 bases, with 15 bases between. The length of the CDR3 is 16 residues. The CDR3 region is CASSLEDGVSGTEAFF. DNA for the CDR3: TGTGCCAGCAGCTTAGAAGACGGAGTAAGTGGCACTGAAGCTTTCTTT. Supplemented by reference TRBV11-2 and TRBJ1-1, the full variable domain reads EAGVAQSPRYKIIEKRQSVAFWCNPISGHATLYWYQQILGQGPKLLIQFQNNGVVDDSQLPKDRFSAERLKGVDSTLKIQPAKLEDSAVYLCASSLEDGVSGTEAFFGQGTRLTVV.

This chain connects TRBV19 to TRBJ1-5; TRBD1 matches at 7 bases. Germline lookup yields CDR1 LNHDA and CDR2 SQIVND (reference sequence). Losses at the gene ends were 4 bases for V and 5 bases for J; bases not matched to a gene: 5. The CDR3 runs 14 residues. CDR3 sequence (DNA): TGTGCCAGTAGTACCCGACAGGGCCATCAGCCCCAGCATTTT. Translated, it gives CASSTRQGHQPQHF. Full variable domain (missing parts from reference TRBV19 and TRBJ1-5): DGGITQSPKYLFRKEGQNVTLSCEQNLNHDAMYWYRQDPGQGLRLIYYSQIVNDFQKGDIAEGYSVSREKKESFPLTVTSAQKNPTAFYLCASSTRQGHQPQHFGDGTRLSIL.

The sample holds one count of this clone. The J gene is TRBJ2-7, the V gene TRBV6-5; D gene unclear. The CDR3 is 14 residues long. Between the trimmed V and J ends, which lost 2 bases and 0 bases, there was a span of 8 bases. Germline CDR1 MNHEY, CDR2 SVGAGI. CDR3 protein: CASSYRAVSYEQYF. In DNA, the CDR3 is TGTGCCAGCAGTTACAGAGCAGTCTCCTACGAGCAGTACTTC.

The chain employs TRBV2 and TRBJ1-2; no clear D gene. Trimming cost V 6 bases and J 2 bases, with 13 bases left between them. CDR1 SNHLY and CDR2 FYNNEI come from the germline V gene. The CDR3 runs 14 residues. The CDR3 region has the DNA TGTGCCAGCAGCGAAACGCGCGGGAACTATGGCTACACCTTC. It encodes CASSETRGNYGYTF.

This chain links TRBV9 with TRBJ2-7, with 12 bases matching TRBD2. The V and J ends lost 2 bases and 2 bases, in that order; junction bases with no gene match: 11. Germline CDR1 SGDLS, CDR2 YYNGEE. CDR3 length: 18 residues. The CDR3 loop is CASSVAPLTSGGPYEQYF. CDR3 nucleotide sequence: TGTGCCAGCAGCGTCGCCCCTCTGACTAGCGGGGGACCCTACGAGCAGTACTTC.

V is TRBV5-6 and J is TRBJ1-1, with D hard to call. The germline V and J ends were trimmed by 4 bases and 0 bases, with 10 bases remaining between them. The CDR3 contains 14 residues. The germline V gene encodes CDR1 SGHDT and CDR2 YYEEEE. The CDR3 DNA sequence: TGTGCCAGCAGCCTCCCGGGCCTGAACACTGAAGCTTTCTTT. Translated: CASSLPGLNTEAFF.

This clone turned up a few times. The V and J genes are TRBV11-2 and TRBJ1-5; the match to TRBD1 covers 7 bases. In germline, CDR1 is SGHAT, CDR2 FQNNGV. The CDR3 consists of 15 residues. J lost 6 bases, V lost 5 bases, and 10 bases had no gene match. This CDR3 reads CASSPAGTASQPQHF. DNA of the CDR3: TGTGCCAGCAGCCCCGCAGGGACAGCATCTCAGCCCCAGCATTTT.